This T cell receptor (beta chain) was captured by sequencing in a study of T-cell memory formation after mild COVID-19. Study results and limitations: Among contracting clones, CD4+ were mainly CM/EM and CD8+ enriched in EMRA. The study detected some responding clones in pre-infection memory, suggesting cross-reactive memory joined. Day 15 to 85 contractors were CD4/CD8 balanced; later expanders leaned CD4+. Clonal second-wave expansions that peaked on day 37 had unconfirmed SARS-CoV-2 specificity.

MiXCR, applied by TCRdb to the 5' RACE reads, yields one record per CDR3 protein. Seen here are more than 300,000 distinct CDR3 sequences, around a fifth observed once, and the top ten hold around 20%. Details on this clonotype: Its specificity is not known.

V dropped 3 bases and J dropped 6; count of bases not matched to a gene: 5. This CDR3 spans 15 amino acids. The germline CDR1 and CDR2 sequences are SGHAT and FQNNGV. Material: PBMCs or a T cell subset sorted from them (not recorded which). The chain couples TRBV11-2 to TRBJ2-1; 10 nucleotides line up with TRBD1. The source of this sequence is a young man who had mild COVID-19 (a few samples of this study predate the infection). Cell type and time point are not known. For the CDR3, the DNA is TGTGCCAGCAGCTTCGGACAGGGGGTGTTCAATGAGCAGTTCTTC. Translated, it gives CASSFGQGVFNEQFF.